The T cell receptor beta chain under discussion was sequenced for a study of blood T cell repertoires in COVID-19. Study context: PBMCs, B-cell-depleted T cells, or T cells provided the cDNA or gDNA that made up the material.

The method was immunoSEQ multiplex PCR; TCRdb's version includes in-frame clones alone and lacks a portion of them. The sample contains approximately 240,000 clones, about four fifths of which appear only once. Source material: peripheral blood. The TCR originated in a man in his fifties or sixties with acute or convalescent COVID-19.

The CDR3 sequence: CASSQESGRGYTF. The CDR3 region has the DNA TGCGCCAGCAGCCAAGAAAGCGGCCGTGGCTACACCTTC. The genes are TRBV4-1 and TRBJ1-2; D is ambiguous. The germline V gene encodes CDR1 MGHRA and CDR2 YSYEKL. This CDR3 spans 13 amino acids. V was cut by 0 bases and J by 7 bases, with 9 bases left in between.